This T cell receptor (beta chain) stems from a study of monozygotic twins with inflammatory bowel disease. Study-wide results and caveats: Subtypes among T cells remained indistinguishable. Patients got different immunosuppressive treatments, which may have made their repertoires more variable. Repertoire similarity matched across concordant and discordant twins, perhaps owing to limited power. Backing was not found for a single strong signal or clonotype associated with IBD.

Remarks on this clonotype: Antigen specificity is unknown.

TCRdb re-called the 5' RACE reads and catalogs CDR3 proteins one per entry, DNA excluded. The table gives about 380,000 distinct CDR3 sequences; the top ten clones make up just over 2.5% of it. Looked up from germline, CDR1 is MNHEY and CDR2 is SVGAGI. This CDR3 is built from 13 residues. The chain uses TRBV6-5 and TRBJ1-2; TCRdb returns TRBD1, unconfirmable since there is no DNA. The origin of this receptor is a human donor with ulcerative colitis or Crohn's disease, or a healthy co-twin of an affected twin (not recorded which). The sequenced sample was blood. CDR3 region: CASSLGQGTGYTF.